The 17 T cell receptor beta chains given below trace back to one sample, sequenced in a study of neurological immune-mediated disorders (dated by TCRdb to the late 2010s). Receptor libraries were prepared by 5' RACE. Sequenced on an Illumina HiSeq 2500. TCRdb itself trimmed the public reads at Q25 with fastp, ran MiXCR and retained productive beta chains. Rows are combined by CDR3 protein, so each entry shows the most common genes and DNA. The sample includes about 74,000 distinct CDR3 sequences, with 5.2% observed a single time. The ten largest account for about 7.4% of the sample. The sequencing input was PBMCs. These receptors originate from a man aged 18 to 35 with multiple sclerosis.

The V gene is TRBV5-1, the J gene TRBJ2-7, with D perhaps matching TRBD1 (5 bases). Germline CDR1 is SGHRS and CDR2 is YFSETQ. Trimming took off 4 bases at V and 5 bases at J, with 19 bases between the two ends. This CDR3 contains 15 residues. The CDR3 region has the DNA TGCGCCAGCAGCCCGACCCAGGGAAAGGGTAACGAGCAGTACTTC. Translation gives CASSPTQGKGNEQYF.

This clonotype was seen a handful of times. A much more abundant neighbour one base away suggests this may be a read error. This chain links TRBV20-1 with TRBJ2-2; no reliable D call. The germline CDR1 and CDR2 sequences are DFQATT and SNEGSKA (reference sequence). The CDR3 is 13 residues long. Trimming cost V 3 bases and J 6 bases, with 11 bases left between them. DNA for the CDR3: TGCAGTGCTAGGACTCAAAGGGCCGGGGAGCTGTTTTTT. Amino acid sequence: CSARTQRAGELFF.

There are many counts of this clonotype. This chain connects TRBV5-5 to TRBJ1-2, with no clear D. V lost 1 base, J lost 0 bases, and 10 bases lay in between. Germline CDR1 SGHKS, CDR2 YYEKEE (reference sequence). There are 15 residues in the CDR3. CDR3 protein: CASSLQLRSNYGYTF. The CDR3 DNA follows: TGTGCCAGCAGCTTGCAACTCCGTTCTAACTATGGCTACACCTTC.

This clonotype was picked up many times. One end of the junction fails to match germline, which may point to a read error. This chain uses TRBV28 with TRBJ2-1, with a possible D match to TRBD2 (5 bases). In germline, CDR1 is MDHEN, CDR2 SYDVKM. The CDR3 runs 13 residues. Here the CDR3 reads CASSLSQRRVGLF. Written as DNA, the CDR3 is TGTGCCAGCAGTTTATCCCAACGGCGGGTCGGACTCTTC.

This clonotype was observed at least ten times. This chain uses TRBV9 with TRBJ1-2, with D maybe TRBD1 (6 bases). The length of the CDR3 is 16 residues. Trimming took 3 bases from V and 1 from J, leaving 16 bases between them. CDR1 is SGDLS, CDR2 YYNGEE, per germline. The CDR3 region is CASSAAPQGINYGYTF. The CDR3 nucleotides read TGTGCCAGCAGCGCAGCGCCACAGGGAATTAACTATGGCTACACCTTC.

Regarding this clonotype: Since a much larger clone is just one base distant, this may be a read error. V usage is TRBV20-1 and J usage is TRBJ1-5; D remains unclear. The V gene lost 2 bases and the J gene lost 1 base, with 9 bases spanning the gap. Germline-derived CDR1 and CDR2 are DFQATT and SNEGSKA (reference sequence). The CDR3 runs 14 residues. CDR3 amino acids: CSARIGESNQPQHF. The DNA for the CDR3 is TGCAGTGCTAGAATTGGGGAAAGCAATCAGCCCCAGCATTTT.

This clonotype was detected ten times or more. This sequence joins TRBV5-1 and TRBJ1-2; a weak D match, TRBD1 (6 bases). The CDR3 runs 14 residues. CDR1 and CDR2 (germline): SGHRS, YFSETQ. V shed 3 bases and J shed 8 bases, with 17 bases lying between them. CDR3 bases: TGCGCCAGCAGCTGGAGTACAGGGAGTGAAGGCTACACCTTC. Its protein is CASSWSTGSEGYTF.

This clonotype was counted at least ten times. The chain links TRBV30 to TRBJ1-2; D uncertain. Germline V gene lookup returns CDR1 GTSNPN and CDR2 SVGIG (reference sequence). The length of the CDR3 is 13 residues. CDR3 sequence: CVMTLRPNYGYTF. For the CDR3, the DNA is TGTGTTATGACTCTCCGTCCTAACTATGGCTACACCTTC.

This chain joins TRBV11-3 and TRBJ2-7, with 7 bases matching TRBD2. Germline lookup yields CDR1 SGHNT and CDR2 YENEEA. Germline trimming cut 1 base from V and 0 bases from J; bases unmatched to any gene: 6. The CDR3 totals 16 residues. The CDR3 here is CASSLGSRGSSYEQYF. CDR3 nucleotide sequence: TGTGCCAGCAGCTTAGGATCGCGGGGGAGCTCCTACGAGCAGTACTTC.

This clonotype was recorded many times. This chain joins TRBV6-1 and TRBJ2-3, with D uncertain. The germline V gene has CDR1 MNHNS and CDR2 SASEGT. Trimming left V 0 bases short and J 5 bases short, with 12 bases between. The CDR3 has 15 amino acids. This CDR3 is CASSEAGRSEDTQYF. Here the CDR3 DNA reads TGTGCCAGCAGTGAAGCAGGCAGGTCAGAAGATACGCAGTATTTT.

Regarding this clonotype: A much bigger clone sits one base away, suggesting this may be a read error. CDR3 bases: TGCAGTGCTAGTACTACTAACCGTGGGCAGTACTTC. The encoded protein is CSASTTNRGQYF. The V and J genes are TRBV20-1 and TRBJ2-7, with D uncertain. Germline V lookup: CDR1 DFQATT, CDR2 SNEGSKA (reference sequence). Trimming removed 3 bases from V and 9 bases from J, with 15 bases in between. CDR3 length: 12 residues.

At least ten counts were recorded for this clonotype. CDR3 nucleotides: TGTGCCAGCAGCTTGGCCGGGTTAGCCCAAGAGACCCAGTACTTC. It is translated as CASSLAGLAQETQYF. The chain links TRBV5-6 to TRBJ2-5, with D unresolved. V was cut by 0 bases and J by 1 base, with 10 bases left in between. CDR3 size: 15 residues. Per the germline V gene, CDR1 is SGHDT and CDR2 is YYEEEE. The full variable domain, with the rest looked up from reference TRBV5-6 and TRBJ2-5, is DAGVTQSPTHLIKTRGQQVTLRCSPKSGHDTVSWYQQALGQGPQFIFQYYEEEERQRGNFPDRFSGHQFPNYSSELNVNALLLGDSALYLCASSLAGLAQETQYFGPGTRLLVL.

The sample holds many counts of this clonotype. The chain couples TRBV6-5 to TRBJ1-2; TRBD1 is a possible D gene (6 bases). CDR1 and CDR2 from the germline V gene are MNHEY and SVGAGI. V shed 5 bases and J shed 8 bases, with 15 bases lying between them. The CDR3 sequence is 13 residues long. The CDR3 reads CASSGGISRGYTF. CDR3 coding DNA: TGTGCCAGCAGTGGGGGCATCTCCCGAGGCTACACCTTC.

This clonotype has a count of ten or more. The J gene is TRBJ2-1, the V gene TRBV7-6, with 9 bases that match TRBD1. CDR3 length: 18 amino acids. Germline assignment: CDR1 SGHVS and CDR2 FNYEAQ. The V segment lost 5 bases and the J segment 8 bases; nucleotides outside the gene matches: 19. The CDR3 protein is CASSLARSSGTGRYEQFF. The CDR3 DNA sequence: TGTGCCAGCAGCCTCGCCAGGTCGTCCGGGACAGGGAGATATGAGCAGTTCTTC.

This clonotype was seen repeatedly, ten times or more. This chain joins TRBV7-8 and TRBJ1-6; TRBD1 matches at 7 bases. V dropped 0 bases and J dropped 9; count of bases not matched to a gene: 5. This CDR3 spans 15 amino acids. CDR1 is SGHVS, CDR2 FQNEAQ, per germline. The CDR3 nucleotides read TGTGCCAGCAGCTTAGCGCGGACAGGTCCTTCACCCCTCCACTTT. Translating gives CASSLARTGPSPLHF. The full variable domain, with the rest looked up from reference TRBV7-8 and TRBJ1-6, is GAGVSQSPRYKVAKRGQDVALRCDPISGHVSLFWYQQALGQGPEFLTYFQNEAQLDKSGLPSDRFFAERPEGSVSTLKIQRTQQEDSAVYLCASSLARTGPSPLHFGNGTRLTVT.

This clonotype has a count of ten or more. The chain is built from TRBV29-1 and TRBJ1-5; 7 bases match TRBD1. The ends lost 4 bases at V and 3 bases at J; junction bases unmatched: 3. Germline values: CDR1 SQVTM, CDR2 ANQGSEA. The CDR3 runs to 13 residues. This CDR3 is CSVGTGVNQPQHF. The CDR3 bases are TGCAGCGTTGGGACAGGAGTCAATCAGCCCCAGCATTTT.

This clonotype was counted at least ten times. The chain links TRBV7-2 to TRBJ1-5; D uncertain. Trimming pared 4 bases from V and 3 bases from J, leaving 13 bases between. Germline assignment: CDR1 SGHTA and CDR2 FQGNSA. The CDR3 is made up of 15 amino acids. The CDR3 nucleotides read TGTGCCAGCAGCTCCGGATGGGCCCCCAATCAGCCCCAGCATTTT. This translates into CASSSGWAPNQPQHF.